This T cell receptor (beta chain) was recorded in a study of beta chain features in type 1 diabetes. Study-wide findings and caveats: Shorter TCRB CDR3s, moderately but significantly so, were found in Type 1 diabetes patients in all four CD4+ subsets.

This clone has only a few counts. The antigen is unknown. Expressed TCRB transcripts got sequenced, as all isolated RNA was reverse transcribed. Profiled with immunoSEQ multiplex PCR; TCRdb holds only in-frame clones, not every one. The table shows 680,000 or so clones, with around 15% occurring only once. The TCR was taken from a man aged 18 to 30 with type 1 diabetes. The sample was naive CD4+ T cells from blood.

CDR3 bases: TGTGCCAGCAGCCCAACAGGGCTCAATGAGCAGTTCTTC. It is translated as CASSPTGLNEQFF. This sequence joins TRBV7-8 and TRBJ2-1, with D tentatively TRBD1 (6 bases). Germline-derived CDR1 and CDR2 are SGHVS and FQNEAQ. V gave up 5 bases and J gave up 6 bases, with 11 bases separating them. The CDR3 spans 13 residues.